The T cell receptor beta chain described here comes from a study of T cells in pancreatic ductal adenocarcinoma. CDR1 and CDR2 from the germline V gene are SGHDT and YYEEEE. J gave up 2 bases and V 4 bases, and 10 bases lay outside the gene matches. There are 18 residues in the CDR3. Selected pancreatic ductal adenocarcinoma patients had undergone surgery without neoadjuvant therapy. Sequencing was performed with immunoSEQ multiplex PCR; in TCRdb, only in-frame clones are kept and a portion is missing. The sample has around 9,000 clones, 67% seen once. The V and J genes are TRBV5-6 and TRBJ2-6, with 9 bases fitting TRBD1. The sequence came from a human donor with pancreatic ductal adenocarcinoma. The sample consisted of pancreatic tumor tissue. The CDR3 is CASSGPRTGEAGANVLTF. Written as DNA, the CDR3 is TGTGCCAGCAGCGGTCCTCGGACAGGGGAGGCTGGGGCCAACGTCCTGACTTTC.